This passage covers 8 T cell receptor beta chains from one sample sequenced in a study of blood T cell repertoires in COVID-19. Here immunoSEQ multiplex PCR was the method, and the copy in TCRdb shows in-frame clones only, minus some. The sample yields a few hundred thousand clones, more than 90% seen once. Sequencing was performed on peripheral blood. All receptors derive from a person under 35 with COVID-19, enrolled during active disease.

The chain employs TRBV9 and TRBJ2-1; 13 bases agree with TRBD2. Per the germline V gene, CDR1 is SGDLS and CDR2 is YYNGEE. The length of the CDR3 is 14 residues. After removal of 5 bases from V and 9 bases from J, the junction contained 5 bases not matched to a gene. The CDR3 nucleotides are TGTGCCAGCAGAGGGACTAGCGGGACGACTGAGCAGTTCTTC. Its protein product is CASRGTSGTTEQFF.

The CDR3 sequence: CASSATAGGNQPQHF. The CDR3 bases are TGTGCCAGCAGTGCGACCGCAGGGGGGAATCAGCCCCAGCATTTT. The rearrangement joins TRBV25-1 to TRBJ1-5; TRBD1 agrees at 7 bases. This CDR3 comprises 15 residues. CDR1 MGHDK and CDR2 SYGVNS come from the germline V gene. Germline trimming cut 4 bases from V and 4 bases from J; bases unmatched to any gene: 7.

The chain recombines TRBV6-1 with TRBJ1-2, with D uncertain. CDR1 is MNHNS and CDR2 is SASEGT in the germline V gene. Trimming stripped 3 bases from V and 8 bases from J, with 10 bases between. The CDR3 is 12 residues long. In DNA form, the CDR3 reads TGTGCCAGCAGTGAGAGGGTGAAGGGCTACACCTTC. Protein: CASSERVKGYTF.

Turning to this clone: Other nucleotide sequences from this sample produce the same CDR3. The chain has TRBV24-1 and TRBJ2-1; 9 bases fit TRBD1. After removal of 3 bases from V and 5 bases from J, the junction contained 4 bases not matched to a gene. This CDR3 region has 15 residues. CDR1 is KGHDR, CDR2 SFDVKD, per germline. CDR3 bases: TGTGCCACCAGTGATCCGGGACAGGGCGACAATGAGCAGTTCTTC. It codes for CATSDPGQGDNEQFF.

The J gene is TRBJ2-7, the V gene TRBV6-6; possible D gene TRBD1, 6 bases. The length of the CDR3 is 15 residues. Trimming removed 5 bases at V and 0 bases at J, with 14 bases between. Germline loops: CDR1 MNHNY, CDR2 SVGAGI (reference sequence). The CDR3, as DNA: TGTGCCAGCAGTCCGGGACACCGATCCTCCTACGAGCAGTACTTC. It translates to CASSPGHRSSYEQYF.

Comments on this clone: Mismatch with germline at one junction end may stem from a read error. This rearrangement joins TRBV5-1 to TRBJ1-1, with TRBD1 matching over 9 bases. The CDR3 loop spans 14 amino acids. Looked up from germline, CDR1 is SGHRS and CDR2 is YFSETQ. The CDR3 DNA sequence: TGCGCCAGCAGGTTGGACAGGGGGAACACTGAAGCTTTCTTT. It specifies CASRLDRGNTEAFF.

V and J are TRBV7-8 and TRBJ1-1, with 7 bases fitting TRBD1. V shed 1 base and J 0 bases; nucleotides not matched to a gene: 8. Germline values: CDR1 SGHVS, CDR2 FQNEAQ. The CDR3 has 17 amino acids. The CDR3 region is CASSLVRRDSVNTEAFF. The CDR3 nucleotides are TGTGCCAGCAGCTTAGTCAGGAGGGACAGCGTGAACACTGAAGCTTTCTTT.

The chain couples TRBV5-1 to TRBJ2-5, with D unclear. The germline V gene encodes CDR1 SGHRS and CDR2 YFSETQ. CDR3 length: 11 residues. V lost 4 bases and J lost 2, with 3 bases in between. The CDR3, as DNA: TGCGCCAGCAGCGTACAAGAGACCCAGTACTTC. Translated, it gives CASSVQETQYF.